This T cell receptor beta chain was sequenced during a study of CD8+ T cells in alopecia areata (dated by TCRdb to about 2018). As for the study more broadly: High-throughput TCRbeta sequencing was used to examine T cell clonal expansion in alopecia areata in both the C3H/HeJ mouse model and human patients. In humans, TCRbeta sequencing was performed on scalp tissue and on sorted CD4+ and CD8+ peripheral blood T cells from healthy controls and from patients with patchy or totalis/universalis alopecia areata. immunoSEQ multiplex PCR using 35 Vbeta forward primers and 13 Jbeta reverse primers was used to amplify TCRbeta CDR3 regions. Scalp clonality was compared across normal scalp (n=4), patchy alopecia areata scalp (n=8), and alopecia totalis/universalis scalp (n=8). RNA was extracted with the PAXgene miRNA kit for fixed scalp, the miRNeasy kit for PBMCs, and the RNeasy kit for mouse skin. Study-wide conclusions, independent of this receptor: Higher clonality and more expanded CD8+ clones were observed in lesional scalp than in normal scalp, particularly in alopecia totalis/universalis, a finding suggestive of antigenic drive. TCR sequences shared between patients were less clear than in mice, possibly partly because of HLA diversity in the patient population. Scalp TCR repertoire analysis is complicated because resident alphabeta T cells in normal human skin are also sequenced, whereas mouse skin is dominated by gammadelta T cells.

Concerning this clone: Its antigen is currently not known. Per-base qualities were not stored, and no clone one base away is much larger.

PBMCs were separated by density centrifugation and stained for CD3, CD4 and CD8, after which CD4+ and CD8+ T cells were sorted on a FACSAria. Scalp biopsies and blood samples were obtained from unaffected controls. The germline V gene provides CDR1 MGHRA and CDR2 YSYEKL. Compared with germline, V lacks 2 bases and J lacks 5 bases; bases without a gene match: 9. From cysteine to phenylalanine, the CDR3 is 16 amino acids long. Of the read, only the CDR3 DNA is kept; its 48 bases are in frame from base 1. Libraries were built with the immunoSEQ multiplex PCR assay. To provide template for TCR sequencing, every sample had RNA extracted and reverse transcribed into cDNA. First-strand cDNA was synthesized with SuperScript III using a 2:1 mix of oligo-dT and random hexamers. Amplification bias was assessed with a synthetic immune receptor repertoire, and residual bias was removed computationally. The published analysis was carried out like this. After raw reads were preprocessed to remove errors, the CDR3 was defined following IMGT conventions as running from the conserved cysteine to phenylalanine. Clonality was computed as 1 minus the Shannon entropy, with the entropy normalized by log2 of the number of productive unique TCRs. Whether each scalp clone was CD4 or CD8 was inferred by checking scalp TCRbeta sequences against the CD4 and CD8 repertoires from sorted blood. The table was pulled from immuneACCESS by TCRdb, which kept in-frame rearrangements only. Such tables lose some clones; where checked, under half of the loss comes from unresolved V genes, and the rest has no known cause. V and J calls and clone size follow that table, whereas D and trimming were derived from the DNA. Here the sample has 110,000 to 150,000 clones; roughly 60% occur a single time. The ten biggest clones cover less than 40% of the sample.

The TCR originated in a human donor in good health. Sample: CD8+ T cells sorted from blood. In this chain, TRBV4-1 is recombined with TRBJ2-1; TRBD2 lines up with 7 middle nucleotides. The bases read TGCGCCAGCAGCCAATTAGCCCTAGCGGATGACAATGAGCAGTTCTTC. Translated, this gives CASSQLALADDNEQFF.